The clone carrying this T cell receptor (beta chain) was observed a handful of times. The antigen is unknown. The sample belongs to a study of beta chain features in type 1 diabetes. Background on the study: Taken together, all samples contributed 90 million to 140 million examined sorted cells. Points from the study as a whole: Among patients with Type 1 diabetes, TCRB CDR3s were moderately but significantly shorter in every one of the four CD4+ subsets. The naive, central memory and Treg TCRB repertoires of patients appeared to be more similar to one another than those of healthy donors. Type 1 diabetes patients showed fewer insertions and more deletions at VDJ junctions.

Germline V gene sequence: CDR1 SGDLS, CDR2 YYNGEE. V lost 0 bases and J 2 bases, leaving 3 bases between the germline ends. The CDR3 totals 13 residues. TCRB transcripts that were expressed got sequenced, as all of the isolated RNA had been reverse transcribed. Clones were sequenced by immunoSEQ multiplex PCR, and TCRdb holds only the in-frame ones, with some missing. The sample includes under 350,000 clones, roughly 24% seen only once; the top ten take roughly 0.011%. Purity of each sorted population was above 98%. The chain couples TRBV9 to TRBJ2-4; unclear D gene. What was sequenced was naive CD4+ T cells from blood. This TCR came from a woman in her twenties or thirties with type 1 diabetes. CDR3 region: CASSVDTKNIQYF. In DNA form, the CDR3 reads TGTGCCAGCAGCGTAGACACCAAAAACATTCAGTACTTC.